This is a list of T cell receptor beta chains from one sample in a study of graft-versus-host responses after intestinal transplantation. Profiling relied on immunoSEQ multiplex PCR, and the TCRdb table lists in-frame clones only, not all of them. The table lists approximately 88,000 clones, 90% of them singletons. These receptors' targets are unknown. The sample was unstimulated CD4+ T cells sorted from spleen or lymph node cells, taken before intestinal transplant. These receptor sequences come from a human donor who received an intestinal transplant. CDR3s include the opening cysteine and the closing phenylalanine or tryptophan. D genes are given only for firm matches. Part of the rows lack a size; the others show once, few, many or a class for expanded clones.

J gene,D gene,clone size,V gene,CDR3 protein
-,TRBD2,-,TRBV5-1,CASSLARTSDSYEQYF
TRBJ1-1,TRBD1,-,TRBV18,CASSPLRQGPGYTEAFF
TRBJ1-3,-,-,TRBV12-5,CASGASGGGNTIYF
TRBJ1-1,-,-,TRBV6-5,CASSNRVLEAFF
TRBJ2-6,-,-,TRBV27,CASRPQGSGANVLTF
TRBJ1-1,-,-,TRBV2,CASSRLTEAFF
TRBJ2-7,-,-,TRBV11-3,CASSLEFGPTYEQYF
TRBJ1-5,-,few,TRBV6-5,CASRRPGVGQPQHF
TRBJ2-7,-,-,TRBV18,CASSQRSSYEQYF
TRBJ1-4,-,-,TRBV7-2,CASSFRRGPNEKLFF
TRBJ2-5,TRBD2,-,TRBV7-7,CASSLGVTSGTSQETQYF
TRBJ2-7,TRBD1,-,TRBV5-1,CASSLSLLGQLGYEQYF
TRBJ2-4,-,-,TRBV12-5,CASGLAGQKNIQYF
TRBJ2-7,-,-,TRBV10-3,CACGGEYEQYF
TRBJ2-7,TRBD2,-,TRBV6-5,CASSPDGRGYEQYF